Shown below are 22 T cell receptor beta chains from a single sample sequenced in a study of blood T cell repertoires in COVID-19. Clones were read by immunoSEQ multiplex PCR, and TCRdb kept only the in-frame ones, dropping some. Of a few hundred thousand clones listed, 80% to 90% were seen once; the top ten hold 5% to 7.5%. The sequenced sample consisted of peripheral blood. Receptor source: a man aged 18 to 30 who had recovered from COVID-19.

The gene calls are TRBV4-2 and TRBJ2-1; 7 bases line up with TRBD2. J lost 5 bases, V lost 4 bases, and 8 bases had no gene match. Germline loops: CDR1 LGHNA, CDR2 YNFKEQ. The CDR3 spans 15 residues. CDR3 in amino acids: CASSPLGLDNNEQFF. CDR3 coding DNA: TGTGCCAGCAGCCCTCTCGGACTAGACAACAATGAGCAGTTCTTC.

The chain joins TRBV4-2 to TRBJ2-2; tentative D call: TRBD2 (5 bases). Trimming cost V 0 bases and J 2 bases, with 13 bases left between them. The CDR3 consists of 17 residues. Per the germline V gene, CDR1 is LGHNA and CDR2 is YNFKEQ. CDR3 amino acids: CASSQDPLGLNTGELFF. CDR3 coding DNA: TGTGCCAGCAGCCAAGATCCGTTAGGACTCAACACCGGGGAGCTGTTTTTT.

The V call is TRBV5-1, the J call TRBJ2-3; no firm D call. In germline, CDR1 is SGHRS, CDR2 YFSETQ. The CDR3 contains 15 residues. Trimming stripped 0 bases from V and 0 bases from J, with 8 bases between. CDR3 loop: CASSLEKASTDTQYF. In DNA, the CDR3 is TGCGCCAGCAGCTTGGAGAAAGCTAGCACAGATACGCAGTATTTT. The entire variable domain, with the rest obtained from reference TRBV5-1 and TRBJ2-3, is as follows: KAGVTQTPRYLIKTRGQQVTLSCSPISGHRSVSWYQQTPGQGLQFLFEYFSETQRNKGNFPGRFSGRQFSNSRSEMNVSTLELGDSALYLCASSLEKASTDTQYFGPGTRLTVL.

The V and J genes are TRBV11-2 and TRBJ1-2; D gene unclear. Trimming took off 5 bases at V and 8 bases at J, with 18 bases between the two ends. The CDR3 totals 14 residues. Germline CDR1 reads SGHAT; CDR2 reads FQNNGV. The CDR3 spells CASSHPRRIDGYTF. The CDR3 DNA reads TGTGCCAGCAGCCACCCCCGGAGGATTGACGGCTACACCTTC.

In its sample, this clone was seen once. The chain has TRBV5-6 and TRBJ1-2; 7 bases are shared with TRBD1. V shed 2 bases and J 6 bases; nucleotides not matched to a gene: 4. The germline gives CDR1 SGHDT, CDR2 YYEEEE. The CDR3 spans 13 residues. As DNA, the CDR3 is TGTGCCAGCAGCTTCCGACAGGGCGATGGCTACACCTTC. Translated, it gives CASSFRQGDGYTF. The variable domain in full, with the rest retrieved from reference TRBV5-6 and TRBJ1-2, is DAGVTQSPTHLIKTRGQQVTLRCSPKSGHDTVSWYQQALGQGPQFIFQYYEEEERQRGNFPDRFSGHQFPNYSSELNVNALLLGDSALYLCASSFRQGDGYTFGSGTRLTVV.

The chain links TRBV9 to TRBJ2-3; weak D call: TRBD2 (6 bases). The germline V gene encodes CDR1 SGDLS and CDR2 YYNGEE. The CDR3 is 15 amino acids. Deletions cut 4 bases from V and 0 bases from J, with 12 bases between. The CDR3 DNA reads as TGTGCCAGCAGCCCCCATGGGACTAGCACAGATACGCAGTATTTT. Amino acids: CASSPHGTSTDTQYF.

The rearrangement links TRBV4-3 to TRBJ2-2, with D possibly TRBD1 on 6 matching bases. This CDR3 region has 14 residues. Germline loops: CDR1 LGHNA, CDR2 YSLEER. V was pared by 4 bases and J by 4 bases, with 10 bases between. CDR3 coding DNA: TGCGCCAGCAGCCTCGGACAGCTCACCGGGGAGCTGTTTTTT. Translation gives CASSLGQLTGELFF.

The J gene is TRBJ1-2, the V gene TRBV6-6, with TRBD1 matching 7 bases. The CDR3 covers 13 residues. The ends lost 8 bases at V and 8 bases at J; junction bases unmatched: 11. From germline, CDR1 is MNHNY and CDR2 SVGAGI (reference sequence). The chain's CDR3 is CASGGVGQAGYTF. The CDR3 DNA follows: TGTGCCAGCGGGGGTGTAGGACAGGCCGGCTACACCTTC.

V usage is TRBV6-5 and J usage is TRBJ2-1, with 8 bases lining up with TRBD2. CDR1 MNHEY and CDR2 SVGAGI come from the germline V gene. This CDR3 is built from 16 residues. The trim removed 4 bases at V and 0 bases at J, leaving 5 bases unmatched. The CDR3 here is CASSSVAGSSYNEQFF. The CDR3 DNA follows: TGTGCCAGCAGTTCCGTAGCGGGAAGCTCCTACAATGAGCAGTTCTTC.

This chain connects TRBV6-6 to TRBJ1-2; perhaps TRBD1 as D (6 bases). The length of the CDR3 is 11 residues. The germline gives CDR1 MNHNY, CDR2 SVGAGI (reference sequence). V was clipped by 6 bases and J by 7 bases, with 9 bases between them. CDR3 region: CASRTGSGYTF. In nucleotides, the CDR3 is TGTGCCAGCAGGACAGGTTCTGGCTACACCTTC.

The DNA for the CDR3 is TGCAGCGTCAGGGGACTACGGGGCTACACCTTC. Translation gives CSVRGLRGYTF. The chain joins TRBV29-1 to TRBJ1-2, with D possibly TRBD1 on 6 matching bases. The CDR3 is 11 amino acids. V shed 6 bases and J shed 8 bases, with 13 bases lying between them. CDR1 is SQVTM, CDR2 ANQGSEA, per germline.

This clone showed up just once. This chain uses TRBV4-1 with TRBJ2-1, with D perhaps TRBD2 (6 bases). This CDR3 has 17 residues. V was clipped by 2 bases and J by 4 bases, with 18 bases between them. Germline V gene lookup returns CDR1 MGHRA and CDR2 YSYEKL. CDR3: CASSQLMGSGGYNEQFF. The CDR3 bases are TGCGCCAGCAGCCAACTTATGGGTAGCGGAGGGTACAATGAGCAGTTCTTC.

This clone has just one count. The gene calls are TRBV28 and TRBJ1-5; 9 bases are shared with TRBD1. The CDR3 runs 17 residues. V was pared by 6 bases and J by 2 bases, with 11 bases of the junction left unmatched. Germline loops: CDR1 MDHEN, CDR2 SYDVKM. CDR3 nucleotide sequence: TGTGCCAGCAGCTTTTTGACAGGGGGAGGAGGCAATCAGCCCCAGCATTTT. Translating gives CASSFLTGGGGNQPQHF.

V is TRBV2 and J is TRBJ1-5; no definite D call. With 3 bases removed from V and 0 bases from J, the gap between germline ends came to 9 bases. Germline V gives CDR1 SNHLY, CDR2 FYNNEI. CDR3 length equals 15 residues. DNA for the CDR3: TGTGCCAGCAGTGATACAGAACCTAGCAATCAGCCCCAGCATTTT. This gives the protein CASSDTEPSNQPQHF.

CDR3 residues: CASTFAGDRGRYEQYF. The DNA for the CDR3 is TGTGCCAGCACCTTCGCGGGGGACAGGGGGCGGTACGAGCAGTACTTC. The chain is built from TRBV6-6 and TRBJ2-7; 12 positions agree with TRBD1. The germline gives CDR1 MNHNY, CDR2 SVGAGI (reference sequence). Germline trimming cut 7 bases from V and 4 bases from J; bases unmatched to any gene: 11. This CDR3 is built from 16 residues.

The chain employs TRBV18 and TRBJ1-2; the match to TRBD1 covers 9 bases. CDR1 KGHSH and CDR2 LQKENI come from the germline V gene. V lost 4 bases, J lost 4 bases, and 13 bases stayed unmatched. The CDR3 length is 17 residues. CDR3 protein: CASSLSYTGTGFYGYTF. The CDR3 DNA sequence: TGTGCCAGCTCACTCTCCTACACCGGGACAGGGTTCTATGGCTACACCTTC.

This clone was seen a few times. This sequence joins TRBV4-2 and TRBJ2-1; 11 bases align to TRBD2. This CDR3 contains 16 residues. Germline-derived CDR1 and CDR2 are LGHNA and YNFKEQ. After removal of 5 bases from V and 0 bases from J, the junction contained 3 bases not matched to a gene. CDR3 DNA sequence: TGTGCCAGCAGCGCTGGGACTAGCGGCTCCTACAATGAGCAGTTCTTC. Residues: CASSAGTSGSYNEQFF.

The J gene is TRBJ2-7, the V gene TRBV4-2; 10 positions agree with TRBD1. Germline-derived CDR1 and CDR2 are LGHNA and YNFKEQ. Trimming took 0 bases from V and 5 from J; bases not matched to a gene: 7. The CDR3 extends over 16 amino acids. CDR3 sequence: CASSQDRGQGVNEQYF. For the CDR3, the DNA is TGTGCCAGCAGCCAAGATCGAGGACAGGGGGTGAACGAGCAGTACTTC.

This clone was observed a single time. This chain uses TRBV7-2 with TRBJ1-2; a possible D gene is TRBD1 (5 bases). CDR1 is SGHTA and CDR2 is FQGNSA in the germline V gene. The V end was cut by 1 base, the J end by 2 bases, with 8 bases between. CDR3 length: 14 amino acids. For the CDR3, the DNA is TGTGCCAGCAGCTTAGAGGGGCGGAACTATGGCTACACCTTC. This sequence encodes CASSLEGRNYGYTF. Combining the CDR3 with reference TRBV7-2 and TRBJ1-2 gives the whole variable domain GAGVSQSPSNKVTEKGKDVELRCDPISGHTALYWYRQSLGQGLEFLIYFQGNSAPDKSGLPSDRFSAERTGGSVSTLTIQRTQQEDSAVYLCASSLEGRNYGYTFGSGTRLTVV.

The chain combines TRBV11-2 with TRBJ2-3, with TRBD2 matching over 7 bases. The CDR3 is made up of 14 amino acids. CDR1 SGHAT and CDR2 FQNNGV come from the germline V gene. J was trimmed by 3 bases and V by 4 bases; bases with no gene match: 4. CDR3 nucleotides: TGTGCCAGCAGCTCCCGTAGCGGGACAGATACGCAGTATTTT. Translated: CASSSRSGTDTQYF.

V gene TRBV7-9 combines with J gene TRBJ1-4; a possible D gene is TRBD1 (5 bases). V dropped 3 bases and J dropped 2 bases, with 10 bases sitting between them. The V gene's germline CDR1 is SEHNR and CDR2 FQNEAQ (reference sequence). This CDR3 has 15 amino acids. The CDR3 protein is CASSFGGGTNEKLFF. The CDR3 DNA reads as TGTGCCAGCAGCTTCGGGGGAGGCACTAATGAAAAACTGTTTTTT.

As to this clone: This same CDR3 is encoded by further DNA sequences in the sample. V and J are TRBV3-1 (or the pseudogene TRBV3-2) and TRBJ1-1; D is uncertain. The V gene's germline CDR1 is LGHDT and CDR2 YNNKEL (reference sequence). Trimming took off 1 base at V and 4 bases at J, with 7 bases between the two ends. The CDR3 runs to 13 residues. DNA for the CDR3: TGTGCCAGCAGCCAAGGGCACAGCACTGAAGCTTTCTTT. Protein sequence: CASSQGHSTEAFF.